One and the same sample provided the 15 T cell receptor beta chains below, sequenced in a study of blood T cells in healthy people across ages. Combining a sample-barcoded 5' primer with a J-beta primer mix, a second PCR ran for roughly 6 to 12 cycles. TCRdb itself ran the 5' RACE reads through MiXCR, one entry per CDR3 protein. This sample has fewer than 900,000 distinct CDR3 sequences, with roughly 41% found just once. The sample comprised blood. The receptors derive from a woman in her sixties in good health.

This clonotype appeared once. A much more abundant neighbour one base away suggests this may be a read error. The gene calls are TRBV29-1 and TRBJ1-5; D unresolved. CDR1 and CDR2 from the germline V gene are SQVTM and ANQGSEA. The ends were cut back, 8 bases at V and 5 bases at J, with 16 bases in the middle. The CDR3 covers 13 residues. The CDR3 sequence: CSLVGNTDQPQHF. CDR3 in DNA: TGCAGCCTCGTTGGTAATACAGATCAGCCCCAGCATTTT.

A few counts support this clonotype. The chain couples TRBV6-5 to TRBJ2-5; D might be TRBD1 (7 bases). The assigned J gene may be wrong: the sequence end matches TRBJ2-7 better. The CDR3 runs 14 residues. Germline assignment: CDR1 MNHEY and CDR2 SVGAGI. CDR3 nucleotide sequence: TGTGCCAGCAGTTATCTCGCAGGGGGGTACGAGCAGTACTTC. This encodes CASSYLAGGYEQYF.

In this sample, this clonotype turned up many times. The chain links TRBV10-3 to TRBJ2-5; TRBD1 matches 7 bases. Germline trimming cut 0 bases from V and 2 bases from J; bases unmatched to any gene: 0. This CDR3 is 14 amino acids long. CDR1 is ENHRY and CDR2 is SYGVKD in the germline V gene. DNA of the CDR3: TGTGCCATCAGTGAGTCGACAGGGCAAGAGACCCAGTACTTC. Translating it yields CAISESTGQETQYF.

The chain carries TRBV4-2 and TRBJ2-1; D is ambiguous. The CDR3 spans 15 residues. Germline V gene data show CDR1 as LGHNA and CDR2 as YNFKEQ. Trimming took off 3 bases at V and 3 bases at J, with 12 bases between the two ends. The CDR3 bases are TGTGCCAGCAGCCAGGAATCCGAGTACTACAATGAGCAGTTCTTC. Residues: CASSQESEYYNEQFF.

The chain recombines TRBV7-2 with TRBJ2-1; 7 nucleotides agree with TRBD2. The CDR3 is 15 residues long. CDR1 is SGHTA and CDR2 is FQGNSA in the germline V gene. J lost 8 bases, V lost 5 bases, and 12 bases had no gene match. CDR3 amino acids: CASSPRSGGAYEQFF. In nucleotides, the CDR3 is TGTGCCAGCAGCCCTCGGTCGGGGGGAGCGTATGAGCAGTTCTTC.

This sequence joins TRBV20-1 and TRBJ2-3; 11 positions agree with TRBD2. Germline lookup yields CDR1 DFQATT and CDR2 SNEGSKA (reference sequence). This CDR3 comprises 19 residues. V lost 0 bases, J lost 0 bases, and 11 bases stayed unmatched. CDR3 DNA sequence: TGCAGTGCTAGAGATGGCCTAGGACTAGCGGGCCCTAGCACAGATACGCAGTATTTT. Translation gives CSARDGLGLAGPSTDTQYF.

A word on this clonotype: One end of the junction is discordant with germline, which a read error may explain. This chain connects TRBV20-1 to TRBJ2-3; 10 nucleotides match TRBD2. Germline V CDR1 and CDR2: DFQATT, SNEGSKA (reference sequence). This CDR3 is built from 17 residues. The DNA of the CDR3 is TGCAGTGCTAGAGGGCGGGCTAGCGGGGGCACCACAAATACGCAGTATTTT. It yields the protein CSARGRASGGTTNTQYF.

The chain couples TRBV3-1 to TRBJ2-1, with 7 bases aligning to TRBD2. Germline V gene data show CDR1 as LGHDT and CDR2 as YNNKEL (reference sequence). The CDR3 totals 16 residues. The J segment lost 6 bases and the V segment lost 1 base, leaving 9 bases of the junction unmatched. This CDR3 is CASSQVKGLGINEQFF. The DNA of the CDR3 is TGTGCCAGCAGCCAAGTGAAAGGACTAGGAATCAATGAGCAGTTCTTC.

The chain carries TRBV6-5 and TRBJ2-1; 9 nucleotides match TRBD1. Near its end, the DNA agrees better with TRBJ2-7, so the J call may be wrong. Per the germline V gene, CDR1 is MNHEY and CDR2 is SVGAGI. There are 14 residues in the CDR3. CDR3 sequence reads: CASSQDRGNYEQYF. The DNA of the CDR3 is TGTGCCAGCAGCCAAGACAGGGGGAACTACGAGCAGTACTTC.

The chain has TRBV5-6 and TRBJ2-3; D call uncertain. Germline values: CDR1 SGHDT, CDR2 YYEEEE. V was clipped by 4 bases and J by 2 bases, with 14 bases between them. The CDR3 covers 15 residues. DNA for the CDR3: TGTGCCAGCAGCCTAATGGACCATCACACAGATACGCAGTATTTT. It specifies CASSLMDHHTDTQYF.

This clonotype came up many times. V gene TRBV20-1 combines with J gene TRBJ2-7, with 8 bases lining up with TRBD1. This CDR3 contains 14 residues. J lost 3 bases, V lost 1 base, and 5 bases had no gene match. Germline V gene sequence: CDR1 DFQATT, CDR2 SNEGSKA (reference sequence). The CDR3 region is CSARGQGSGYEQYF. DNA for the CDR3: TGCAGTGCTAGAGGACAGGGGTCAGGCTACGAGCAGTACTTC.

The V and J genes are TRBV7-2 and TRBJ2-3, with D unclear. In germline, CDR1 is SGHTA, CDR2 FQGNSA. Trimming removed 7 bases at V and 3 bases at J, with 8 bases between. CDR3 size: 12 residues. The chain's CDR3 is CASTLGTDTQYF. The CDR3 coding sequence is TGTGCCAGCACCCTCGGGACAGATACGCAGTATTTT. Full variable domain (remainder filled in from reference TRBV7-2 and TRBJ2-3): GAGVSQSPSNKVTEKGKDVELRCDPISGHTALYWYRQSLGQGLEFLIYFQGNSAPDKSGLPSDRFSAERTGGSVSTLTIQRTQQEDSAVYLCASTLGTDTQYFGPGTRLTVL.

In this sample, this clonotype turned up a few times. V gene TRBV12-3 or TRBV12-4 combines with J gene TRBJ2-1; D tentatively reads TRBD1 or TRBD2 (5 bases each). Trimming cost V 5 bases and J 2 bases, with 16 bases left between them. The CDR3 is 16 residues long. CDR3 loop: CASSGGQVVAYNEQFF. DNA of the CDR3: TGTGCCAGCAGTGGAGGACAAGTGGTCGCCTACAATGAGCAGTTCTTC.

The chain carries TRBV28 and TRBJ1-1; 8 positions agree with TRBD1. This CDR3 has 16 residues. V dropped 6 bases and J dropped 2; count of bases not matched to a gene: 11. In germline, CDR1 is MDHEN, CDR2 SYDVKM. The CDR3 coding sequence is TGTGCCAGCAGCACCTCCGGACAGGGTAGTAACACTGAAGCTTTCTTT. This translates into CASSTSGQGSNTEAFF.

CDR3 amino acids: CSADTQGATYGYTF. The CDR3 DNA reads TGCAGCGCCGATACACAGGGGGCAACCTATGGCTACACCTTC. The rearrangement joins TRBV29-1 to TRBJ1-2; TRBD1 matches 9 bases. V shed 7 bases, J shed 4 bases, and the junction held 10 bases outside the gene matches. In germline, CDR1 is SQVTM, CDR2 ANQGSEA. The CDR3 runs to 14 residues.